The clone carrying this T cell receptor beta chain was recorded only once. The data derive from a study of blood T cell repertoires in COVID-19. As for the study in general: Nucleic acid was either cDNA or gDNA, and it came from T cells, B-cell-depleted T cells, or PBMCs.

The CDR3 extends over 15 amino acids. Trimming took 0 bases from V and 2 from J, leaving 7 bases between them. Germline assignment: CDR1 LGHDT and CDR2 YNNKEL (reference sequence). Method: immunoSEQ multiplex PCR; TCRdb's copy keeps in-frame clones and lacks some. The table has 35,000 to 50,000 clones, 87% seen once; the top ten hold 15%. Sequencing was carried out using peripheral blood. The sequence came from a man in his 60s with active COVID-19. V is TRBV3-1 (or the pseudogene TRBV3-2) and J is TRBJ2-2; D remains unclear. The CDR3 sequence is CASSQDSYNTGELFF. The CDR3 nucleotides read TGTGCCAGCAGCCAAGACAGTTATAACACCGGGGAGCTGTTTTTT.